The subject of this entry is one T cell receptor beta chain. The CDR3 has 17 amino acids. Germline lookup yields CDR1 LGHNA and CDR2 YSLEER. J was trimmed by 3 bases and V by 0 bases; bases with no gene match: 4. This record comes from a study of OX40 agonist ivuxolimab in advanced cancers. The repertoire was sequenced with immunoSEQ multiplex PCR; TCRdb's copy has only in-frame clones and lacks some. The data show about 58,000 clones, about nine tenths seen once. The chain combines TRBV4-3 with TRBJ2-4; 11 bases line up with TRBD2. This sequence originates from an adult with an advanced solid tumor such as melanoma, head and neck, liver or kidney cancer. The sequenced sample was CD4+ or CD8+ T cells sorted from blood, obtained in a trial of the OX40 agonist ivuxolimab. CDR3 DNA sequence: TGCGCCAGCAGCCAAGATGGTAGCGGGAGGGGCAAAAACATTCAGTACTTC. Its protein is CASSQDGSGRGKNIQYF.